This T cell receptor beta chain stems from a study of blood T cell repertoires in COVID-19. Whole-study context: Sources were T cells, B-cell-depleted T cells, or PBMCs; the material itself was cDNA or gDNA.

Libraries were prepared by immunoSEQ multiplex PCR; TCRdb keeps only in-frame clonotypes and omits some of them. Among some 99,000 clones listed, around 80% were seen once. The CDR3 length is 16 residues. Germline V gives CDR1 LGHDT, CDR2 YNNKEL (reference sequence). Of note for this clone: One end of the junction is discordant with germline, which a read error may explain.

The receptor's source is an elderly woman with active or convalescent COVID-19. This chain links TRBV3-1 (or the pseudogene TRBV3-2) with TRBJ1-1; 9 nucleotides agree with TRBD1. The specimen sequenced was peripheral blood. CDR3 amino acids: CASSRGTGSVKTEAFF. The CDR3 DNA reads TGTGCCAGCAGCCGAGGGACAGGGAGCGTGAAAACTGAAGCTTTCTTT.